Each of the 25 T cell receptor beta chains below was sequenced from the same sample in a study of cytomegalovirus exposure and HLA in healthy donors. The PCR made use of 60 Vbeta and 13 Jbeta primers. Libraries were prepared by immunoSEQ multiplex PCR; TCRdb keeps only in-frame clonotypes and omits some of them. The table has 200,000 to 300,000 clones, roughly 85% seen once. Sequenced: PBMCs. These receptor sequences come from a girl aged 2 to 9 in good health and CMV-seronegative.

The chain carries TRBV6-5 and TRBJ1-1; unclear D gene. In germline, CDR1 is MNHEY, CDR2 SVGAGI. V lost 5 bases, J lost 10 bases, and 14 bases lay in between. This CDR3 region has 12 residues. CDR3 loop: CASSRLGVGAFF. CDR3 DNA sequence: TGTGCCAGCAGTCGCCTCGGGGTGGGAGCTTTCTTT.

The V and J genes are TRBV6-6 and TRBJ1-1; no clear D. This CDR3 comprises 15 residues. The germline CDR1 and CDR2 sequences are MNHNY and SVGAGI (reference sequence). Trimming cost V 2 bases and J 0 bases, with 10 bases left between them. The CDR3 region has the DNA TGTGCCAGCAGTTACACGACTGTTATGAACACTGAAGCTTTCTTT. Protein product: CASSYTTVMNTEAFF.

The V gene is TRBV30, the J gene TRBJ1-6; no clear D. The V gene's germline CDR1 is GTSNPN and CDR2 SVGIG (reference sequence). Between the trimmed V and J ends, which lost 8 bases and 7 bases, there was a span of 18 bases. This CDR3 contains 14 residues. CDR3 sequence: CALDRGSRNSPLHF. The CDR3 coding sequence is TGTGCCCTGGATCGAGGGAGTCGGAATTCACCCCTCCACTTT.

This chain joins TRBV27 and TRBJ2-7, with 9 bases matching TRBD1. The germline V gene has CDR1 MNHEY and CDR2 SMNVEV (reference sequence). This CDR3 region has 15 residues. V lost 6 bases and J lost 2; bases outside the gene matches: 8. CDR3 amino acids: CASSSRDRDAYEQYF. As DNA, the CDR3 is TGTGCCAGCAGCAGCCGGGACAGGGATGCCTACGAGCAGTACTTC.

This sequence joins TRBV11-2 and TRBJ1-1, with D perhaps matching TRBD1 (5 bases). Trimming removed 6 bases from V and 2 bases from J, with 13 bases in between. CDR1 and CDR2 (germline): SGHAT, FQNNGV. This CDR3 is built from 14 residues. The CDR3 nucleotides read TGTGCCAGCAGTTATATACAGGTCAACACTGAAGCTTTCTTT. Its protein is CASSYIQVNTEAFF.

The V and J genes are TRBV18 and TRBJ1-4; D ambiguous. Trimming shortened V by 3 bases and J by 0 bases, and 8 bases separated the two germline ends. The germline CDR1 and CDR2 sequences are KGHSH and LQKENI. CDR3 size: 15 residues. This CDR3 is CASSPMTATNEKLFF. For the CDR3, the DNA is TGTGCCAGCTCACCTATGACTGCAACTAATGAAAAACTGTTTTTT.

This clone was counted once. The chain employs TRBV6-1 and TRBJ1-4; 7 nucleotides align to TRBD1. The CDR3 spans 13 residues. V gave up 4 bases and J gave up 10 bases; unmatched junction bases: 6. In germline, CDR1 is MNHNS, CDR2 SASEGT. CDR3 in amino acids: CASSAPGQRKLFF. DNA for the CDR3: TGTGCCAGCAGTGCCCCGGGACAGCGAAAACTGTTTTTT.

This clone was observed a handful of times. The V call is TRBV4-2, the J call TRBJ2-7; TRBD1 matches 8 bases. Germline loops: CDR1 LGHNA, CDR2 YNFKEQ. V was pared by 3 bases and J by 3 bases, with 7 bases of the junction left unmatched. The CDR3 is made up of 15 amino acids. CDR3 DNA sequence: TGTGCCAGCAGCCAGGATACCACAGGGGGCTACGAGCAGTACTTC. Protein product: CASSQDTTGGYEQYF.

The chain is built from TRBV11-3 and TRBJ2-1; the D gene is possibly TRBD2 (5 bases). This CDR3 has 15 amino acids. Germline loops: CDR1 SGHNT, CDR2 YENEEA. The V end lost 1 base, the J end lost 6 bases, and 13 bases lay between the germline ends. DNA for the CDR3: TGTGCCAGCAGCTTAGTTTCCCGGGATGGCAATGAGCAGTTCTTC. Amino acids: CASSLVSRDGNEQFF.

This chain connects TRBV5-1 to TRBJ2-7, with 7 bases matching TRBD2. After removal of 3 bases from V and 4 bases from J, the junction contained 4 bases not matched to a gene. This CDR3 region has 13 residues. The germline CDR1 and CDR2 sequences are SGHRS and YFSETQ. CDR3 coding DNA: TGCGCCAGCAGCTGGGAGGGATCGTACGAGCAGTACTTC. Amino acid sequence: CASSWEGSYEQYF. The whole variable domain, filled in from reference TRBV5-1 and TRBJ2-7, reads KAGVTQTPRYLIKTRGQQVTLSCSPISGHRSVSWYQQTPGQGLQFLFEYFSETQRNKGNFPGRFSGRQFSNSRSEMNVSTLELGDSALYLCASSWEGSYEQYFGPGTRLTVT.

This chain joins TRBV19 and TRBJ2-2; TRBD2 agrees at 7 bases. CDR1 LNHDA and CDR2 SQIVND come from the germline V gene (reference sequence). The V and J ends lost 1 base and 1 base, in that order; junction bases with no gene match: 0. The CDR3 contains 15 residues. The CDR3 DNA reads as TGTGCCAGTAGTATAGCGGGGGGGAACACCGGGGAGCTGTTTTTT. Its protein product is CASSIAGGNTGELFF. The full variable domain, in which reference TRBV19 and TRBJ2-2 provide the parts outside the CDR3, is DGGITQSPKYLFRKEGQNVTLSCEQNLNHDAMYWYRQDPGQGLRLIYYSQIVNDFQKGDIAEGYSVSREKKESFPLTVTSAQKNPTAFYLCASSIAGGNTGELFFGEGSRLTVL.

The chain uses TRBV5-1 and TRBJ2-2; 7 nucleotides line up with TRBD1. V was clipped by 3 bases and J by 4 bases; unmatched bases: 3. This CDR3 is 14 amino acids long. Germline CDR1 reads SGHRS; CDR2 reads YFSETQ. Written as DNA, the CDR3 is TGCGCCAGCAGCTGGACAGGAAGCACCGGGGAGCTGTTTTTT. Translated: CASSWTGSTGELFF.

V is TRBV9 and J is TRBJ2-2; tentative D call: TRBD2 (6 bases). Germline V gene data show CDR1 as SGDLS and CDR2 as YYNGEE. Trimming took 0 bases from V and 7 from J, leaving 13 bases between them. The CDR3 has 15 residues. This CDR3 reads CASSVEGGMNGELFF. The CDR3 coding sequence is TGTGCCAGCAGCGTAGAGGGCGGGATGAACGGGGAGCTGTTTTTT.

This chain connects TRBV6-5 to TRBJ1-2, with 7 nucleotides matching TRBD1. Germline V gene sequence: CDR1 MNHEY, CDR2 SVGAGI. Trimming at V came to 6 bases and at J to 6 bases, leaving 13 bases not matched to a gene. The length of the CDR3 is 15 residues. In nucleotides, the CDR3 is TGTGCCAGCAGCCTCCAAGGGGGCACCCTCGATGGCTACACCTTC. Translated: CASSLQGGTLDGYTF.

This clone was observed a handful of times. The CDR3, as DNA: TGCGCCAGCAGCCCAGGGGGTAACGCAGATACGCAGTATTTT. This sequence encodes CASSPGGNADTQYF. The rearrangement joins TRBV5-1 to TRBJ2-3, with TRBD1 matching over 7 bases. Germline lookup yields CDR1 SGHRS and CDR2 YFSETQ. The junction had 6 bases not matched to a gene; V was cut back by 4 bases and J by 4 bases. The CDR3 extends over 14 amino acids.

J is TRBJ2-7 and V is TRBV19; TRBD2 agrees at 10 bases. Trimming at V came to 3 bases and at J to 0 bases, leaving 11 bases not matched to a gene. Per the germline V gene, CDR1 is LNHDA and CDR2 is SQIVND (reference sequence). The CDR3 has 18 residues. The CDR3 region is CASSIRSSGSPFSYEQYF. CDR3 DNA: TGTGCCAGTAGTATTCGGTCTAGCGGGAGCCCCTTCTCCTACGAGCAGTACTTC.

V is TRBV19 and J is TRBJ2-1, with 8 bases lining up with TRBD2. This CDR3 has 15 amino acids. The J segment lost 6 bases and the V segment lost 3 bases, leaving 7 bases of the junction unmatched. CDR1 is LNHDA, CDR2 SQIVND, per germline (reference sequence). The CDR3 DNA sequence: TGTGCCAGTAGTATTAACGGGGGGGCCTCCAATGAGCAGTTCTTC. It codes for CASSINGGASNEQFF. The full variable domain, completed using reference TRBV19 and TRBJ2-1, is DGGITQSPKYLFRKEGQNVTLSCEQNLNHDAMYWYRQDPGQGLRLIYYSQIVNDFQKGDIAEGYSVSREKKESFPLTVTSAQKNPTAFYLCASSINGGASNEQFFGPGTRLTVL.

The chain is built from TRBV12-5 and TRBJ2-3, with 15 nucleotides matching TRBD2. The germline V gene has CDR1 LGHNT and CDR2 FRNRAP. J was trimmed by 2 bases and V by 5 bases; bases with no gene match: 11. CDR3 length: 19 residues. The CDR3 nucleotides are TGTGCTAGTGGTCGTGGGCTTGGGACTAGCGGGGGGAACACAGATACGCAGTATTTT. Translating gives CASGRGLGTSGGNTDTQYF.

The V and J genes are TRBV5-1 and TRBJ1-1, with D perhaps matching TRBD1 (5 bases). This CDR3 contains 15 residues. Trimming removed 0 bases at V and 4 bases at J, with 13 bases between. The germline V gene has CDR1 SGHRS and CDR2 YFSETQ. CDR3 protein: CASSLVAVGGTEAFF. CDR3 bases: TGCGCCAGCAGCTTGGTAGCGGTGGGGGGCACTGAAGCTTTCTTT.

This chain connects TRBV14 to TRBJ1-1, with D perhaps TRBD1 (5 bases). V lost 4 bases to trimming and J lost 2 bases, with 11 bases between them. The V gene's germline CDR1 is SGHDN and CDR2 FVKESK. The CDR3 totals 14 residues. CDR3 bases: TGTGCCAGCAGCCCCCGACAGATAAACACTGAAGCTTTCTTT. Translating it yields CASSPRQINTEAFF.

The rearrangement links TRBV10-1 to TRBJ2-2; TRBD1 is a possible D gene (6 bases). Trimming stripped 2 bases from V and 1 base from J, with 11 bases between. The CDR3 is 16 amino acids. Germline V gives CDR1 WNHNN, CDR2 SYGVQD (reference sequence). CDR3 sequence: CASSEDRTENTGELFF. CDR3 bases: TGCGCCAGCAGTGAGGATAGGACAGAGAACACCGGGGAGCTGTTTTTT.

The chain uses TRBV9 and TRBJ1-3; D remains unclear. Trimming cost V 2 bases and J 0 bases, with 6 bases left between them. Looked up from germline, CDR1 is SGDLS and CDR2 is YYNGEE. This CDR3 is built from 14 residues. The CDR3 DNA reads TGTGCCAGCAGCGTGGAGAGCTCTGGAAACACCATATATTTT. Amino acids: CASSVESSGNTIYF.

The V call is TRBV6-5, the J call TRBJ2-1; a possible D gene is TRBD2 (7 bases). This CDR3 is built from 15 residues. With 2 bases removed from V and 7 bases from J, the gap between germline ends came to 15 bases. CDR1 and CDR2 (germline): MNHEY, SVGAGI. CDR3 nucleotides: TGTGCCAGCAGTTACGAAGGGGGGGCCGGGAATGAGCAGTTCTTC. It yields the protein CASSYEGGAGNEQFF.

The V and J genes are TRBV5-1 and TRBJ2-5, with 10 bases identical to TRBD1. V dropped 4 bases and J dropped 5; count of bases not matched to a gene: 8. Germline V lookup: CDR1 SGHRS, CDR2 YFSETQ. This CDR3 is 15 amino acids long. This chain's CDR3 is CASSRVRDRGETQYF. CDR3 coding DNA: TGCGCCAGCAGCCGAGTCCGGGACAGGGGTGAGACCCAGTACTTC.

The V gene is TRBV10-3, the J gene TRBJ1-2; TRBD1 matches 8 bases. Germline V lookup: CDR1 ENHRY, CDR2 SYGVKD. The V gene end was trimmed by 3 bases and the J gene end by 3 bases; junction bases not matched to a gene: 6. This CDR3 comprises 15 residues. The CDR3, as DNA: TGTGCCATCAGTGATCCAGGGGGCCAGGACTATGGCTACACCTTC. Encoded protein: CAISDPGGQDYGYTF.